The 22 T cell receptor beta chains below all came from one sample that was sequenced in a study of beta chain features in type 1 diabetes. Since all of the isolated RNA was reverse transcribed, expressed TCRB transcripts were what got sequenced. Method: immunoSEQ multiplex PCR; TCRdb's copy keeps in-frame clones and lacks some. The sample has 200,000 to 250,000 clones, about 14% seen once. Antigen specificity for these receptors is unknown. Study-wide results and caveats: Moderate but significant shortening of TCRB CDR3s was recorded in all four CD4+ subsets from Type 1 diabetes patients.

What was sequenced was naive CD4+ T cells from blood. The receptors originated from a man aged 25 to 45 with type 1 diabetes.

This chain joins TRBV19 and TRBJ1-5; D is ambiguous. The CDR3 is 15 amino acids. V lost 1 base and J 4 bases, leaving 11 bases between the germline ends. Germline V gene data show CDR1 as LNHDA and CDR2 as SQIVND (reference sequence). DNA of the CDR3: TGTGCCAGTAGTATAGGGCGGCAGAGAAATCAGCCCCAGCATTTT. As protein: CASSIGRQRNQPQHF.

Only a few counts were recorded for this clone. V is TRBV6-5 and J is TRBJ1-2; 7 nucleotides align to TRBD1. V shed 2 bases, J shed 5 bases, and the junction held 2 bases outside the gene matches. CDR1 and CDR2 (germline): MNHEY, SVGAGI. The CDR3 runs to 13 residues. In DNA, the CDR3 is TGTGCCAGCAGTTACAGGGGACAGTATGGCTACACCTTC. Residues: CASSYRGQYGYTF.

This clone was detected only a few times. The V and J genes are TRBV11-2 and TRBJ2-3; D ambiguous. Germline values: CDR1 SGHAT, CDR2 FQNNGV. The CDR3 is made up of 15 amino acids. V lost 3 bases and J lost 3, with 13 bases in between. The CDR3 loop is CASSFRRVSTDTQYF. In nucleotides, the CDR3 is TGTGCCAGCAGCTTCCGGAGAGTATCGACAGATACGCAGTATTTT.

The chain is built from TRBV7-9 and TRBJ2-2, with D perhaps matching TRBD1 (6 bases). The CDR3 sequence is 15 residues long. The V gene lost 5 bases and the J gene lost 2 bases, with 12 bases spanning the gap. The germline V gene has CDR1 SEHNR and CDR2 FQNEAQ (reference sequence). In DNA form, the CDR3 reads TGTGCCAGCAGCCAAGGACAGACCAACACCGGGGAGCTGTTTTTT. This encodes CASSQGQTNTGELFF.

This clone was recorded a few times. The chain combines TRBV27 with TRBJ2-6; TRBD2 aligns across 7 bases. The length of the CDR3 is 15 residues. The germline V gene encodes CDR1 MNHEY and CDR2 SMNVEV (reference sequence). The J segment lost 5 bases and the V segment lost 3 bases, leaving 4 bases of the junction unmatched. The CDR3 sequence: CASSFEGGRANVLTF. The DNA of the CDR3 is TGTGCCAGCAGTTTTGAGGGAGGGAGGGCCAACGTCCTGACTTTC.

The table lists this clone with a few counts. The V and J genes are TRBV29-1 and TRBJ1-5, with 7 bases that match TRBD1. The CDR3 consists of 13 residues. With V trimmed by 7 bases and J by 6 bases, 9 bases remained unmatched. CDR1 and CDR2 from the germline V gene are SQVTM and ANQGSEA. CDR3 in amino acids: CSASDRVGQPQHF. CDR3 nucleotide sequence: TGCAGCGCCTCAGACAGGGTCGGTCAGCCCCAGCATTTT.

In its sample, this clone was seen a few times. This chain joins TRBV2 and TRBJ1-6; TRBD1 matches 9 bases. The germline V gene has CDR1 SNHLY and CDR2 FYNNEI. Trimming removed 7 bases from V and 7 bases from J; junction bases left unmatched: 2. This CDR3 region has 13 residues. Here the CDR3 reads CASKGQGNSPLHF. DNA of the CDR3: TGTGCCAGCAAAGGACAGGGGAATTCACCCCTCCACTTT.

V usage is TRBV2 and J usage is TRBJ2-6, with no clear D. This CDR3 has 17 amino acids. Germline V gene lookup returns CDR1 SNHLY and CDR2 FYNNEI. Trimming removed 2 bases from V and 4 bases from J, with 15 bases in between. The CDR3, as DNA: TGTGCCAGCAGTGAATTGCGACCGACTGGCGGGGCCAACGTCCTGACTTTC. Residues: CASSELRPTGGANVLTF. The whole variable domain, filled in from reference TRBV2 and TRBJ2-6, reads EPEVTQTPSHQVTQMGQEVILRCVPISNHLYFYWYRQILGQKVEFLVSFYNNEISEKSEIFDDQFSVERPDGSNFTLKIRSTKLEDSAMYFCASSELRPTGGANVLTFGAGSRLTVL.

This clone was recorded a few times. Relative to the germline gene, one junction end is altered; a read error may explain this. Other DNA sequences of this sample code for an identical CDR3. This sequence joins TRBV4-1 and TRBJ2-1; 9 bases line up with TRBD2. The CDR3 is 16 residues long. The V gene's germline CDR1 is MGHRA and CDR2 YSYEKL. CDR3 sequence reads: CASSQDRLAEYNEQFF. In nucleotides, the CDR3 is TGTGCCAGCAGCCAAGATCGACTAGCGGAGTACAATGAGCAGTTCTTC.

This clone was observed a few times. The rearrangement joins TRBV6-1 to TRBJ1-5; D is unresolved. The CDR3 is 15 amino acids. Per the germline V gene, CDR1 is MNHNS and CDR2 is SASEGT. V was clipped by 4 bases and J by 2 bases, with 12 bases between them. The CDR3 loop is CASSAGGLGNQPQHF. The CDR3, as DNA: TGTGCCAGCAGTGCAGGTGGATTGGGCAATCAGCCCCAGCATTTT.

The V gene is TRBV7-9, the J gene TRBJ1-1; D is unclear. Trimming pared 0 bases from V and 5 bases from J, leaving 19 bases between. Looked up from germline, CDR1 is SEHNR and CDR2 is FQNEAQ (reference sequence). CDR3 length equals 17 residues. The CDR3 region is CASSLARASGGRTEAFF. CDR3 DNA sequence: TGTGCCAGCAGCTTAGCGCGGGCCAGTGGTGGGAGGACTGAAGCTTTCTTT.

The chain joins TRBV7-9 to TRBJ1-1; no clear D gene. CDR1 is SEHNR and CDR2 is FQNEAQ in the germline V gene (reference sequence). The CDR3 has 16 residues. The V gene lost 1 base and the J gene lost 0 bases, with 12 bases spanning the gap. In DNA form, the CDR3 reads TGTGCCAGCAGCTTAGAATCCTGGCCTGTGAACACTGAAGCTTTCTTT. As protein: CASSLESWPVNTEAFF.

V gene TRBV30 combines with J gene TRBJ1-5, with D possibly being TRBD1 (5 bases). V lost 2 bases to trimming and J lost 5 bases, with 13 bases between them. The V gene's germline CDR1 is GTSNPN and CDR2 SVGIG (reference sequence). This CDR3 is 14 amino acids long. CDR3 in amino acids: CAWSSTASDQPQHF. CDR3 DNA sequence: TGTGCCTGGAGTTCGACAGCCAGTGATCAGCCCCAGCATTTT.

This chain uses TRBV6-1 with TRBJ2-3, with 11 bases fitting TRBD2. CDR1 MNHNS and CDR2 SASEGT come from the germline V gene. Germline trimming cut 4 bases from V and 1 base from J; bases unmatched to any gene: 1. This CDR3 has 15 amino acids. CDR3 residues: CASSVGLAGTDTQYF. The CDR3 region has the DNA TGTGCCAGCAGTGTGGGACTAGCGGGCACAGATACGCAGTATTTT.

This clone was counted a few times. The chain has TRBV4-2 and TRBJ2-2; maybe TRBD2 (5 bases). The CDR3 length is 15 residues. Germline V gene data show CDR1 as LGHNA and CDR2 as YNFKEQ. V was cut by 6 bases and J by 1 base, with 12 bases left in between. The CDR3 loop reads CASSLEALNTGELFF. In DNA form, the CDR3 reads TGTGCCAGCAGTCTGGAGGCTTTGAACACCGGGGAGCTGTTTTTT.

The chain links TRBV2 to TRBJ2-1; weak D call: TRBD2 (5 bases). This CDR3 comprises 15 residues. Trimming cost V 1 base and J 3 bases, with 10 bases left between them. Germline V lookup: CDR1 SNHLY, CDR2 FYNNEI. In nucleotides, the CDR3 is TGTGCCAGCAGTGAAGGGCGGGTAAACTACAATGAGCAGTTCTTC. This encodes CASSEGRVNYNEQFF.

The chain links TRBV5-1 to TRBJ1-4; D is undetermined. Germline V gene sequence: CDR1 SGHRS, CDR2 YFSETQ. Trimming removed 4 bases at V and 3 bases at J, with 10 bases between. CDR3 size: 14 residues. This CDR3 is CASSVRAANEKLFF. In nucleotides, the CDR3 is TGCGCCAGCAGCGTGCGGGCTGCTAATGAAAAACTGTTTTTT.

This clone was seen more than once but under ten times. J is TRBJ2-5 and V is TRBV6-5; D remains unclear. Deletions cut 6 bases from V and 0 bases from J, with 8 bases between. Germline V gene sequence: CDR1 MNHEY, CDR2 SVGAGI. The CDR3 consists of 13 residues. This CDR3 is CASSRRDQETQYF. CDR3 DNA: TGTGCCAGCAGCCGCCGGGACCAAGAGACCCAGTACTTC.

This clone came up a few times. This sequence joins TRBV10-3 and TRBJ2-3; 7 bases agree with TRBD2. CDR3 length: 15 amino acids. Germline CDR1 ENHRY, CDR2 SYGVKD. The V segment lost 3 bases and the J segment 0 bases; nucleotides outside the gene matches: 3. Here the CDR3 DNA reads TGTGCCATCAGTGAATCTAGCGGCAGCACAGATACGCAGTATTTT. It codes for CAISESSGSTDTQYF.

This clone turned up a few times. The chain couples TRBV27 to TRBJ2-2; D possibly corresponds to TRBD2 (6 bases). In germline, CDR1 is MNHEY, CDR2 SMNVEV (reference sequence). The germline V and J ends were trimmed by 6 bases and 1 base, with 9 bases remaining between them. The CDR3 covers 14 residues. CDR3 amino acids: CASRRGGNTGELFF. The CDR3 nucleotides are TGTGCCAGCAGGAGGGGAGGGAACACCGGGGAGCTGTTTTTT.

V gene TRBV15 combines with J gene TRBJ2-5; TRBD2 is a possible D gene (7 bases). V lost 0 bases to trimming and J lost 5 bases, with 16 bases between them. Germline CDR1 reads LNHNV; CDR2 reads YYDKDF (reference sequence). The CDR3 consists of 16 residues. CDR3 amino acids: CATSRDPWGGRETQYF. In nucleotides, the CDR3 is TGTGCCACCAGCAGAGATCCCTGGGGGGGCCGGGAGACCCAGTACTTC.

This clone was found a few times. The same CDR3 can be traced to other DNA sequences in this sample. The chain combines TRBV27 with TRBJ1-2, with 8 bases identical to TRBD1. The CDR3 is 14 residues long. Per germline, CDR1 MNHEY and CDR2 SMNVEV (reference sequence). J lost 3 bases, V lost 4 bases, and 4 bases had no gene match. The CDR3 DNA is TGTGCCAGCAGTTCCGGACAGGGATACTATGGCTACACCTTC. It specifies CASSSGQGYYGYTF.